The 32 T cell receptor beta chains given below trace back to one sample, sequenced in a study of cytomegalovirus exposure and HLA in healthy donors (dated by TCRdb to 2017 to 2019). Library creation used the immunoSEQ multiplex PCR assay. The multiplex PCR relied on a mix of 60 forward primers for TCR Vbeta segments and 13 reverse primers for TCR Jbeta segments. TCRdb retrieved this table from immuneACCESS and kept in-frame rearrangements only. Not all clones are present; in checked studies, unresolved V genes account for under half, and no reason is known for the remainder. A total of around 150,000 clones appear in this sample, roughly four fifths of them only once. Around 7.8% of the sample goes to the ten largest clones. The sequencing input was PBMCs. The receptor source for this set is a woman between 50 and 59 years old in good health and CMV-seropositive.

The genes are TRBV30 and TRBJ1-5, with a possible D match to TRBD1 (6 bases). CDR3 size: 15 residues. Germline loops: CDR1 GTSNPN, CDR2 SVGIG (reference sequence). V was shortened by 1 base and J by 4 bases, with 14 bases between the two germline ends. In nucleotides, the CDR3 is TGTGCCTGGAGTGAACAGGGAGCCCGGAATCAGCCCCAGCATTTT. Translating gives CAWSEQGARNQPQHF.

This sequence joins TRBV11-2 and TRBJ2-2, with unresolved D. V was cut by 5 bases and J by 6 bases, with 13 bases left in between. The CDR3 is 14 residues long. Germline V gene sequence: CDR1 SGHAT, CDR2 FQNNGV. Here the CDR3 DNA reads TGTGCCAGCAGCCCACCGTTAGAAGCCGGGGAGCTGTTTTTT. Amino acids: CASSPPLEAGELFF.

The gene calls are TRBV6-5 and TRBJ2-5; the match to TRBD1 covers 7 bases. The CDR3 sequence is 13 residues long. Germline-derived CDR1 and CDR2 are MNHEY and SVGAGI. V was clipped by 5 bases and J by 2 bases; unmatched bases: 2. The DNA of the CDR3 is TGTGCCAGCAGTCCGGGACAGCAAGAGACCCAGTACTTC. This sequence encodes CASSPGQQETQYF.

The chain employs TRBV13 and TRBJ1-6; D possibly corresponds to TRBD1 (5 bases). The germline gives CDR1 PRHDT, CDR2 FYEKMQ (reference sequence). There are 16 residues in the CDR3. V was pared by 4 bases and J by 2 bases, with 12 bases between. DNA for the CDR3: TGTGCCAGCAGCTATGGGGGGAGGGCCTATAATTCACCCCTCCACTTT. It is translated as CASSYGGRAYNSPLHF.

V gene TRBV7-2 combines with J gene TRBJ1-2, with 8 bases that match TRBD1. V was clipped by 2 bases and J by 8 bases; unmatched bases: 7. The CDR3 runs to 14 residues. The germline CDR1 and CDR2 sequences are SGHTA and FQGNSA. CDR3 DNA sequence: TGTGCCAGCAGCTTAACCGCAGGGGGCCAAGGCTACACCTTC. Translating gives CASSLTAGGQGYTF.

This chain joins TRBV18 and TRBJ1-5, with D maybe TRBD1 (5 bases). Between the trimmed V and J ends, which lost 3 bases and 5 bases, there was a span of 14 bases. The CDR3 runs to 15 residues. Germline V CDR1 and CDR2: KGHSH, LQKENI. Here the CDR3 reads CASSPYRTLDQPQHF. The CDR3 DNA sequence: TGTGCCAGCTCACCCTACAGGACCCTAGATCAGCCCCAGCATTTT.

The chain uses TRBV28 and TRBJ1-4; D remains ambiguous. The CDR3 consists of 14 residues. V lost 7 bases and J lost 3, with 12 bases in between. Germline CDR1 reads MDHEN; CDR2 reads SYDVKM. For the CDR3, the DNA is TGTGCCAGCACCATCTGGCATGCTAATGAAAAACTGTTTTTT. It is translated as CASTIWHANEKLFF.

In its sample, this clone was seen once. This chain links TRBV5-1 with TRBJ2-3; D perhaps matches TRBD2 (5 bases). The V and J ends lost 0 bases and 2 bases respectively, with 7 bases between them. The germline V gene has CDR1 SGHRS and CDR2 YFSETQ. CDR3 size: 14 residues. The DNA of the CDR3 is TGCGCCAGCAGCTTGGCCGGGGTCACAGATACGCAGTATTTT. This gives the protein CASSLAGVTDTQYF.

The chain couples TRBV9 to TRBJ2-5; a possible D gene is TRBD1 (5 bases). From germline, CDR1 is SGDLS and CDR2 YYNGEE. V lost 4 bases, J lost 4 bases, and 14 bases lay in between. The length of the CDR3 is 14 residues. This CDR3 is CASSPGQPLETQYF. CDR3 nucleotide sequence: TGTGCCAGCAGCCCCGGACAACCCTTAGAGACCCAGTACTTC.

The V gene is TRBV7-9, the J gene TRBJ2-7; a weak D match, TRBD1 (6 bases). Germline loops: CDR1 SEHNR, CDR2 FQNEAQ (reference sequence). The V end was cut by 4 bases, the J end by 4 bases, with 17 bases between. This CDR3 has 15 amino acids. CDR3 DNA sequence: TGTGCCAGCAGCTCACCGAACAGGGATAGGTACGAGCAGTACTTC. Translation gives CASSSPNRDRYEQYF. The full variable domain, its missing parts supplied by reference TRBV7-9 and TRBJ2-7, is DTGVSQNPRHKITKRGQNVTFRCDPISEHNRLYWYRQTLGQGPEFLTYFQNEAQLEKSRLLSDRFSAERPKGSFSTLEIQRTEQGDSAMYLCASSSPNRDRYEQYFGPGTRLTVT.

The rearrangement uses TRBV5-4 and TRBJ2-5, with D possibly being TRBD1 (6 bases). The V end lost 0 bases, the J end lost 2 bases, and 8 bases lay between the germline ends. CDR1 SGHNT and CDR2 YYREEE come from the germline V gene (reference sequence). The CDR3 extends over 14 amino acids. CDR3 region: CASSLVGAQETQYF. The DNA for the CDR3 is TGTGCCAGCAGCTTGGTGGGGGCTCAAGAGACCCAGTACTTC.

The gene calls are TRBV11-2 and TRBJ1-2; TRBD1 aligns across 8 bases. The J segment lost 8 bases and the V segment lost 1 base, leaving 3 bases of the junction unmatched. This CDR3 comprises 13 residues. CDR1 is SGHAT, CDR2 FQNNGV, per germline. CDR3 nucleotides: TGTGCCAGCAGCTTAGTGACAGGGGAGGGCTACACCTTC. Residues: CASSLVTGEGYTF.

The chain has TRBV7-3 and TRBJ2-5; a possible D gene is TRBD1 (5 bases). V lost 2 bases and J lost 7, with 11 bases in between. From germline, CDR1 is SGHTA and CDR2 FQGTGA. CDR3 length equals 13 residues. The CDR3, as DNA: TGTGCCAGCAGCTTACAGGGTGCTGGGACCCAGTACTTC. Translating gives CASSLQGAGTQYF.

Notes on this clone: The same CDR3 also results from other DNA sequences found in this sample. Written as DNA, the CDR3 is TGTGCCAGCAGTGAAGGCCTAGCCTACGAGCAGTACTTC. It specifies CASSEGLAYEQYF. The chain recombines TRBV6-1 with TRBJ2-7; D gene uncertain. CDR3 length: 13 amino acids. The germline V gene has CDR1 MNHNS and CDR2 SASEGT. V lost 1 base to trimming and J lost 2 bases, with 6 bases between them.

The rearrangement links TRBV1 to TRBJ2-7; the table's D call, TRBD2, has no DNA check behind it. TRBV1 is reported as a pseudogene. This CDR3 is 20 amino acids long. CDR3 sequence reads: CTSSLPGTSGHPLDPYEQYF. Here the CDR3 DNA reads TGCACCAGCAGCCTCCCCGGAACTAGCGGGCACCCATTGGACCCCTACGAGCAGTACTTC.

Concerning this clone: This same CDR3 is encoded by further DNA sequences in the sample. V is TRBV7-9 and J is TRBJ2-7, with D possibly TRBD2 on 6 matching bases. The CDR3 extends over 13 amino acids. Looked up from germline, CDR1 is SEHNR and CDR2 is FQNEAQ (reference sequence). Trimming left V 2 bases short and J 1 base short, with 6 bases between. Here the CDR3 DNA reads TGTGCCAGCAGCTTACGGGGGTCCTACGAGCAGTACTTC. Amino acid sequence: CASSLRGSYEQYF.

This rearrangement joins TRBV13 to TRBJ1-3; D gene uncertain. CDR3 size: 14 residues. Per the germline V gene, CDR1 is PRHDT and CDR2 is FYEKMQ (reference sequence). Trimming left V 2 bases short and J 2 bases short, with 7 bases between. The CDR3 sequence: CASSLLAAGNTIYF. The CDR3 DNA sequence: TGTGCCAGCAGCTTACTAGCAGCTGGAAACACCATATATTTT.

This sequence joins TRBV19 and TRBJ1-1; no reliable D call. The germline gives CDR1 LNHDA, CDR2 SQIVND (reference sequence). The V end lost 6 bases, the J end lost 1 base, and 6 bases lay between the germline ends. The CDR3 extends over 12 amino acids. The CDR3 nucleotides read TGTGCCAGTAGCAACAAGAACACTGAAGCTTTCTTT. This translates into CASSNKNTEAFF.

The DNA for the CDR3 is TGCGCCAGCAGCTTGGAGGGATTACTAGCGGGAATCGAGACCCAGTACTTC. Its translation: CASSLEGLLAGIETQYF. The chain recombines TRBV5-1 with TRBJ2-5, with 10 bases matching TRBD2. The V segment lost 0 bases and the J segment 5 bases; nucleotides outside the gene matches: 10. The CDR3 has 17 residues. Germline V lookup: CDR1 SGHRS, CDR2 YFSETQ.

The chain couples TRBV27 to TRBJ2-2; TRBD2 might be the D (5 bases). CDR1 and CDR2 (germline): MNHEY, SMNVEV (reference sequence). The CDR3 totals 12 residues. Between the trimmed V and J ends, which lost 7 bases and 5 bases, there was a span of 8 bases. CDR3 nucleotides: TGTGCCAGCATGGAGGCAACCGGGGAGCTGTTTTTT. Translated, it gives CASMEATGELFF.

The rearrangement links TRBV5-1 to TRBJ1-6; D not resolved. CDR3 length: 15 residues. The germline V gene has CDR1 SGHRS and CDR2 YFSETQ. V was clipped by 0 bases and J by 7 bases, with 11 bases between them. The CDR3 sequence is CASSLEVTENSPLHF. Written as DNA, the CDR3 is TGCGCCAGCAGCTTGGAGGTGACTGAGAATTCACCCCTCCACTTT.

The chain joins TRBV19 to TRBJ1-5; 8 bases map to TRBD1. The CDR3 has 16 amino acids. CDR1 LNHDA and CDR2 SQIVND come from the germline V gene (reference sequence). The V and J ends lost 3 bases and 6 bases, in that order; junction bases with no gene match: 10. The CDR3 reads CASSIGAGGLGQPQHF. CDR3 nucleotides: TGTGCCAGTAGTATTGGAGCAGGGGGCTTAGGTCAGCCCCAGCATTTT.

The chain is built from TRBV10-1 and TRBJ1-5; 9 bases fit TRBD1. The V segment lost 11 bases and the J segment 0 bases; nucleotides outside the gene matches: 8. In germline, CDR1 is WNHNN, CDR2 SYGVQD (reference sequence). The CDR3 runs 15 residues. CDR3 in amino acids: CAGGQGNHSNQPQHF. The CDR3 DNA is TGCGCCGGGGGACAGGGCAACCATAGCAATCAGCCCCAGCATTTT.

This clone came up a few times. The chain recombines TRBV2 with TRBJ2-3; D gene uncertain. Germline lookup yields CDR1 SNHLY and CDR2 FYNNEI. CDR3 length: 12 amino acids. V was trimmed by 8 bases and J by 1 base, leaving 7 bases between them. CDR3 in amino acids: CASQTGTDTQYF. The CDR3 DNA reads as TGTGCCAGCCAGACTGGCACAGATACGCAGTATTTT.

V gene TRBV19 combines with J gene TRBJ2-1, with D possibly matching TRBD1 (6 bases). The CDR3 runs 14 residues. Germline CDR1 and CDR2: LNHDA and SQIVND (reference sequence). V was clipped by 6 bases and J by 8 bases, with 17 bases between them. CDR3 nucleotides: TGTGCCAGTAGAGCGGATTACAGGGTGGATGAGCAGTTCTTC. Translating it yields CASRADYRVDEQFF. Using reference TRBV19 and TRBJ2-1 for the parts outside the CDR3, the full variable domain is DGGITQSPKYLFRKEGQNVTLSCEQNLNHDAMYWYRQDPGQGLRLIYYSQIVNDFQKGDIAEGYSVSREKKESFPLTVTSAQKNPTAFYLCASRADYRVDEQFFGPGTRLTVL.

The rearrangement joins TRBV5-1 to TRBJ2-7; maybe TRBD2 (7 bases). This CDR3 is built from 13 residues. From germline, CDR1 is SGHRS and CDR2 YFSETQ. Trimming removed 5 bases at V and 6 bases at J, with 15 bases between. The CDR3 DNA reads as TGCGCCAGCAGGTTCCCCGGGGGGCGCGAGCAGTACTTC. Translated, it gives CASRFPGGREQYF.

V is TRBV15 and J is TRBJ1-1, with D possibly TRBD1 on 5 matching bases. The CDR3 covers 14 residues. Germline CDR1 is LNHNV and CDR2 is YYDKDF (reference sequence). Trimming removed 0 bases at V and 6 bases at J, with 11 bases between. CDR3 sequence reads: CATSRDRGLAEAFF. The DNA of the CDR3 is TGTGCCACCAGCAGAGATAGGGGTCTCGCTGAAGCTTTCTTT.

The V call is TRBV5-4, the J call TRBJ2-3, with TRBD2 matching over 16 bases. The CDR3 is 19 residues long. The germline V gene has CDR1 SGHNT and CDR2 YYREEE (reference sequence). Trimming at V came to 1 base and at J to 4 bases, leaving 9 bases not matched to a gene. CDR3 protein: CASSLPPGLAGGPPDTQYF. The CDR3 DNA reads as TGTGCCAGCAGCTTGCCTCCGGGACTAGCGGGAGGGCCCCCAGATACGCAGTATTTT.

This clone was seen only a few times. V and J are TRBV29-1 and TRBJ2-2; TRBD2 is a possible D gene (5 bases). V was shortened by 7 bases and J by 1 base, with 10 bases between the two germline ends. The CDR3 has 13 residues. The germline gives CDR1 SQVTM, CDR2 ANQGSEA. The CDR3 is CSGLEGNTGELFF. The CDR3 DNA reads TGCAGCGGCCTTGAGGGGAACACCGGGGAGCTGTTTTTT.

CDR3 sequence: CASSRADSYYGYTF. The CDR3 DNA reads as TGTGCCAGCAGTCGCGCCGACAGTTACTATGGCTACACCTTC. The gene calls are TRBV6-5 and TRBJ1-2; possibly TRBD1 for D (5 bases). The CDR3 is 14 amino acids. CDR1 is MNHEY and CDR2 is SVGAGI in the germline V gene. Trimming took off 5 bases at V and 3 bases at J, with 13 bases between the two ends.

The chain has TRBV2 and TRBJ2-7, with 7 bases aligning to TRBD2. Per germline, CDR1 SNHLY and CDR2 FYNNEI. After removal of 4 bases from V and 0 bases from J, the junction contained 6 bases not matched to a gene. The CDR3 runs 15 residues. The CDR3 sequence: CASSGRGGSSYEQYF. In DNA form, the CDR3 reads TGTGCCAGCAGTGGGCGGGGCGGGAGCTCCTACGAGCAGTACTTC. The variable domain in full, completed from reference TRBV2 and TRBJ2-7, reads EPEVTQTPSHQVTQMGQEVILRCVPISNHLYFYWYRQILGQKVEFLVSFYNNEISEKSEIFDDQFSVERPDGSNFTLKIRSTKLEDSAMYFCASSGRGGSSYEQYFGPGTRLTVT.

The rearrangement joins TRBV30 to TRBJ2-4, with D possibly matching TRBD2 (6 bases). Germline assignment: CDR1 GTSNPN and CDR2 SVGIG (reference sequence). CDR3 length: 15 amino acids. V was pared by 3 bases and J by 8 bases, with 20 bases between. This CDR3 reads CAWRRGGGNWDIQYF. In DNA form, the CDR3 reads TGTGCCTGGAGGCGGGGTGGAGGTAATTGGGACATTCAGTACTTC.